The T cell receptor beta chain under discussion was sequenced for a study of cytomegalovirus exposure and HLA in healthy donors (TCRdb year 2017). General notes on the study: According to an earlier analysis of a few hundred of the donors, about 179 million T cells yielded some 110 million unique TCR beta sequences and around 280 Gb of sequence data. An early release covering 500 to 750 HLA-typed donors comprised roughly 300 gigabases of sequencing data and some 79 million unique TCR sequences. Of the approximately 400 genotyped donors, 65% to 90% fell in the genetic ancestry cluster associated with self-reported Caucasian donors. The study aimed to test whether cataloging public T cell receptors could reveal signatures of past pathogen exposure. The study used immunosequencing to profile the T cell repertoires of hundreds of subjects and linked those repertoires to cytomegalovirus serostatus. A separate validation cohort of about 110 different subjects was used in addition to the roughly 670-subject first cohort. To predict cytomegalovirus infection status, the study brought together high-throughput TCR immunosequencing, statistical association of individual TCRs with disease status, and machine learning. A later analysis re-examined previously published TCR beta repertoires from around 670 donors and added high-resolution HLA genotyping to investigate patterns of TCR occurrence. Rather than drawing on any new phenotypic data, the later analysis identified candidate immune exposures from TCR beta sequences and the way those sequences occurred across donors. An earlier analysis of around 640 of the donors used high-throughput TCR beta sequencing to judge whether each TCR beta V gene segment behaved as functional or pseudogenic. Donor age, sex, ethnicity and CMV serostatus were collected together with the repertoire data. A later genetic analysis used genome-wide SNP genotypes for about 60% of the 666 donors, treating that subset as a discovery cohort. Every repertoire in the discovery cohort had been generated on one and the same sequencing platform. Both class I and class II loci were covered by HLA typing, at four-digit resolution. The number of typed donors differed by locus: 629-630 for A, B, C, DRB1 and DQB1; about 520 for DQA1; approximately 610 for DPA1; and about 450 for DPB1. About five DR-DQ haplotypes were treated as single units for association and clustering because of strong linkage in the cohort. Among over 350 genotyped donors of the cohort, an average of roughly 240,000 unique TCR beta nucleotide sequences were sequenced per donor, about a sixth of them non-productive.

The CDR3 starts with the cysteine, ends with the phenylalanine, and has 16 residues. Only CDR3 DNA is held: 48 bases, read in frame from base 1. The germline V and J ends show losses of 2 bases and 0 bases respectively, and no gene match explains 5 bases of the junction. Looking up the germline V gene (reference sequence) yields CDR1 MNHEY and CDR2 SMNVEV. Summary of the overall study and its limitations: In a later analysis, most CMV-associated TCR beta chains were found to appear HLA-restricted, with HLA associations seemingly driven largely by CMV exposure. A total of fewer than 200 TCR beta chains were listed by the study as associated with cytomegalovirus. In vitro tests confirmed that a few of the cytomegalovirus-associated TCR beta chains recognize cytomegalovirus antigens. In a later genetic analysis, a missense DCLRE1C variant was associated with V-gene and J-gene trimming of TCR beta chains, and the association was replicated in an independent cohort. Some IMGT-functional V segments, including TRBV6-2 and TRBV6-3, could not be distinguished by the 87-base-pair reads and were therefore excluded. The classifier was reported to diagnose cytomegalovirus status with high specificity and sensitivity in both the original cohort and the validation cohort. A further reported finding was that TCR beta sequences accurately predicted the HLA-A and HLA-B alleles for most subjects in the first cohort. In a later analysis, several top co-occurrence clusters were reported to appear linked to parvovirus B19, influenza, CMV and Epstein-Barr virus. In a later analysis, HLA-associated TCR beta chains were found to be more clonally expanded and to have lower generation probabilities than equally common non-associated chains. Because HLA typing was unavailable for some donors at each locus, only the typed subset was used in association tests. Across donors, most TCR sequences were observed very rarely, whereas some public TCRs were present in many individuals. In a later analysis, the rate of TCR association differed among HLA loci, with DRB1 alleles having the most associated TCRs and HLA-C alleles having the fewest. Compared with the 666-donor mean, donors in an Asian-associated ancestry cluster had fewer N-insertions in productive TCRs, according to a later genetic analysis. The earlier analysis of fewer than 750 of the donors excluded approximately 17 rarely observed V segments, including chromosome 9 orphons, because counts were too low. In a later analysis, 15,000 to 20,000 TCR beta sequences were associated with specific HLA alleles at a false discovery rate of 0.05. Assigning TCR associations to individual alleles was difficult when HLA alleles, especially DR and DQ, strongly co-occurred. Linkage disequilibrium might explain the correlated functional status among segregating V segments, but an unknown experimental factor could not be ruled out. An earlier analysis of some 560 of the donors showed that most TCR beta V segments appeared in productive rearrangements either about 87% or about 30% of the time, which broadly matched IMGT annotations. A cluster of highly shared sequence variants was judged likely to represent a technical artifact of the sequencing pipeline. In this cohort, only TCR beta chains were sequenced, and detectable features were limited by the absence of alpha or paired-chain data. Sequencing depth was assumed to be roughly uniform across donors in the presence/absence analyses, though that assumption may not hold. The authors suggested that the approach could potentially be extended to other disease states and immunological phenotypes. Immune exposure information for the cohort was limited to CMV serostatus.

The protocol used for the library was the immunoSEQ multiplex PCR assay. A mixture of 60 forward primers for TCR Vbeta segments and 13 reverse primers for TCR Jbeta segments was used in the multiplex PCR. A multiplex PCR assay on genomic DNA amplified the CDR3 region of rearranged TCR beta genes. The amplified TCR beta libraries were sequenced on the Illumina HiSeq System as 87-base-pair reads. As for the original processing: Across the 500 to 850 repertoires, a later analysis counted tens of millions of unique TCR beta chains, roughly 11 million of which were shared by at least two donors. A nearest-neighbor algorithm error-corrected the raw reads and collapsed the reads into unique sequences, merging closely related sequences to remove PCR and sequencing errors. CDR3 sequences were aligned to IMGT reference sequences to assign V, D and J gene segments. For a sequence to be retained, at least a six-nucleotide match to both a V gene segment and a J gene segment was required. Rearrangements were classified as productive when the CDR3 lacked stop codons and remained in frame with V and J, and all other rearrangements were classified as non-productive. Following IMGT convention, CDR3 was defined as the stretch from the second conserved V-encoded cysteine to the conserved J-encoded phenylalanine. In an earlier analysis of some 550 of the donors, sequences lacking an unambiguous match to a single V gene segment were excluded. An earlier analysis of about 600 of the donors called V segments functional above 56.7% productive rearrangements and segregating when the between-donor standard deviation exceeded 5%. A statistical classification framework was built for diagnosing cytomegalovirus status from the catalog of TCR beta chain sequences. In a later analysis, TCR nucleotide sequences were compared against IMGT/GENE-DB human TR gene sequences so that V and J genes could be assigned. A later analysis assigned CDR3 sequences and most-parsimonious VDJ recombination scenarios with the TCRdist pipeline. A later analysis defined each TCR beta chain by its CDR3 amino acid sequence plus V-gene family, and excluded reads lacking a unique V-gene family. In a later analysis, some 600 highly shared, low-generation-probability nucleotide sequences were removed to address suspected cross-contamination and a sequencing artifact. In a later analysis, a clonal expansion index for each public chain was calculated from normalized within-repertoire ranks of inferred template counts. In a later analysis, generation probabilities were computed with a VDJ recombination model fitted to out-of-frame rearrangements, and the resulting probabilities were checked against IGoR. Hypergeometric tests were used in a later analysis to score TCR-TCR, TCR-HLA and TCR-CMV co-occurrence, with a repertoire-size bias correction applied to the TCR pairs. False discovery rates were estimated in a later analysis by permuting HLA or CMV assignments 20 times. A later analysis grouped co-occurring TCRs with DBSCAN, adding TCRdist sequence similarity when clustering within HLA-allele-positive subsets. Repertoires with fewer than 30,000 or more than 120,000 public chains, plus five repertoires with anomalous nucleotide sharing, were excluded from co-occurrence clustering. TCRdb holds this immuneACCESS table with in-frame rearrangements only. Some clones are missing; in checked studies, unresolved V genes explain under half, and the rest has no known cause. The V and J calls and clone size are taken from that table; D and trimming were inferred from the DNA. Present in this sample are 310,000 or so clones, around 90% of which were seen just once. The top ten clones comprise less than 2.5% of the sample.

The cohort was made up of about 610 healthy bone marrow donors. At the time of sampling, all cohort members were nominally healthy, though unrecorded immune exposures were likely present. The donor tested CMV seronegative and was one of the 352 seronegative cohort members. Every donor gave a peripheral blood sample, and the peripheral blood mononuclear cells from that sample were used for TCR beta sequencing. Genomic DNA extraction from the blood cell samples was performed with the Qiagen DNeasy Blood Extraction Kit. As concerns this clone: No antigen is known for it. Base qualities are not recorded, but no much larger clone differs from it by a single base. Different DNA sequences within this sample yield the same CDR3.

The specimen was PBMCs. This sequence originates from a young woman in good health and CMV-seronegative. This receptor chain uses TRBV27 and TRBJ2-7, with 9 junctional bases fitting TRBD2. The base sequence is TGTGCCAGCAGTTTAAATGCGGGGGGGAGCTCCTACGAGCAGTACTTC. This gives the protein CASSLNAGGSSYEQYF.